This TCR beta chain was obtained from a study of T cells in localized non-small cell lung cancer. Some clones are missing from TCRdb's copy, which holds only in-frame ones; the method was immunoSEQ multiplex PCR. The top ten clones hold 15% to 20% of a sample with about 12,000 clones, around 80% of them seen once. Trimming took off 1 base at V and 7 bases at J, with 8 bases between the two ends. From germline, CDR1 is SGHVS and CDR2 FNYEAQ. The CDR3 runs 13 residues. Study results and limitations: Adjacent uninvolved lung had the highest clonality, suggesting focused antigen responses. Those with higher blood T cell density had longer overall survival. A single tumor region was sequenced, leaving heterogeneity possible. There were a median around 57 of the top 100 tumor clones appearing in adjacent lung.

This clone was detected a few times. Its target is unknown. This specimen consisted of peripheral blood, obtained before any cancer treatment. The origin of this receptor is a male donor aged 60 or over with stage I lung adenocarcinoma. This sequence joins TRBV7-6 and TRBJ2-1; D uncertain. CDR3 bases: TGTGCCAGCAGCTTAGACCCCGGGAATGAGCAGTTCTTC. Its protein is CASSLDPGNEQFF.